This T cell receptor beta chain was sequenced during a study of T cell changes during pregnancy in multiple sclerosis. TCRdb keeps only in-frame clones here, not all; method: immunoSEQ multiplex PCR. The top ten clones hold approximately 0.64% of a sample with approximately 44,000 clones, about 89% of them seen once. The source was CD4+ T cells from peripheral blood mononuclear cells, collected in the first trimester of pregnancy. The sequence was collected from a female donor with multiple sclerosis, enrolled in a pregnancy study.

The CDR3 sequence: CATSRDMQVQETQYF. The CDR3 DNA follows: TGTGCCACCAGCAGAGATATGCAGGTCCAAGAGACCCAGTACTTC. The rearrangement joins TRBV15 to TRBJ2-5; no definite D call. The CDR3 has 15 amino acids. Trimming left V 0 bases short and J 1 base short, with 9 bases between. Germline CDR1 is LNHNV and CDR2 is YYDKDF (reference sequence).